This T cell receptor (beta chain) was captured by sequencing in a study of identical twins. This clonotype has just a few counts. Antigen unknown. Notes on the study in general: With monozygotic twins, out-of-frame TCR alpha sharing exceeded what models estimated.

Addition of a universal primer site occurred through template switching, and cDNA carried unique molecular identifiers. Via MiXCR, TCRdb re-called the 5' RACE reads, giving one row per CDR3 protein. Here the sample spans 200,000 to 250,000 distinct CDR3 sequences, 6.5% being singletons. This CDR3 spans 14 amino acids. Between the trimmed V and J ends, which lost 0 bases and 8 bases, there was a span of 14 bases. Germline loops: CDR1 SGHDT, CDR2 YYEEEE. These data are also associated with another study on T cells expressing NK-cell markers.

This sequence joins TRBV5-6 and TRBJ1-2; TRBD1 might be the D (5 bases). The sequenced material came from CD8+ T cells sorted from blood. The receptor was isolated from a woman younger than 30 in good health. This CDR3 reads CASSLGTSFSGYTF. CDR3 in DNA: TGTGCCAGCAGCTTGGGGACATCCTTTTCCGGCTACACCTTC.